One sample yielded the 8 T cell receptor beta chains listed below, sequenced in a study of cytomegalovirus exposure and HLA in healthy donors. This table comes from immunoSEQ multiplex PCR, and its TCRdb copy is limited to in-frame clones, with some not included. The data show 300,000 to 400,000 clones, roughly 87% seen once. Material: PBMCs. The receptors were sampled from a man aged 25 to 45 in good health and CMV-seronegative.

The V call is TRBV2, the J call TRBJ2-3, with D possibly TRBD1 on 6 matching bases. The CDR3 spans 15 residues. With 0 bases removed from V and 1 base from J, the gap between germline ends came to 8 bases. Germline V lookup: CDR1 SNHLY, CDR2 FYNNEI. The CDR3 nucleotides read TGTGCCAGCAGTGAAGCGGGGGCGGGCACAGATACGCAGTATTTT. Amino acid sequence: CASSEAGAGTDTQYF.

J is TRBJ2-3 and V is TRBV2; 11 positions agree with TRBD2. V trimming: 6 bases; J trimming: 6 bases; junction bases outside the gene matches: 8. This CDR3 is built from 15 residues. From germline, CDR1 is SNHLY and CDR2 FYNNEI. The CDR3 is CASRRTTSGADTQYF. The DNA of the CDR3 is TGTGCCAGCAGACGTACGACTAGCGGGGCCGATACGCAGTATTTT.

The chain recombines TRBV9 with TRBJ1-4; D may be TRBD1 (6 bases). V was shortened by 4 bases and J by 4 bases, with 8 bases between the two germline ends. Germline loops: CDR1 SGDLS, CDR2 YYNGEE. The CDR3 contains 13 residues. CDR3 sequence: CASSRTDNEKLFF. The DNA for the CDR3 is TGTGCCAGCAGCAGGACAGATAATGAAAAACTGTTTTTT.

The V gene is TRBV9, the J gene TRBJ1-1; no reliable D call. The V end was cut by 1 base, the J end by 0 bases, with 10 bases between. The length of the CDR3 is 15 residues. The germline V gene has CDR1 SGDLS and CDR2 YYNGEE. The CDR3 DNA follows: TGTGCCAGCAGCGTAAATGCCAGGATGAACACTGAAGCTTTCTTT. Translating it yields CASSVNARMNTEAFF.

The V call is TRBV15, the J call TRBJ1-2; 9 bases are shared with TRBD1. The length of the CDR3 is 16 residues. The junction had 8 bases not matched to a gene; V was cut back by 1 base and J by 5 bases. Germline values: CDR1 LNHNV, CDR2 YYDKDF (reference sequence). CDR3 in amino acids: CATSRGTYGTGYGYTF. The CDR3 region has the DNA TGTGCCACCAGCAGAGGTACCTACGGGACAGGGTATGGCTACACCTTC.

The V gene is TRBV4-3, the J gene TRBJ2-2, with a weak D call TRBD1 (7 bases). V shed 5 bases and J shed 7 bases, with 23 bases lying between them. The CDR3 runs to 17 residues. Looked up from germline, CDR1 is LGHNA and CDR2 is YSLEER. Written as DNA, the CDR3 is TGCGCCAGCAGCATCCTCCGCGGGCAGGGGGGTATCGGGGAGCTGTTTTTT. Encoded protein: CASSILRGQGGIGELFF.

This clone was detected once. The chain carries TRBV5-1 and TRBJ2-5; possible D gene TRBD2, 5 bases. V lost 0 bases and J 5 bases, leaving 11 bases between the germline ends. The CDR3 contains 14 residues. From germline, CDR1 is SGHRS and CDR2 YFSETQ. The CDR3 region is CASSLGGSYETQYF. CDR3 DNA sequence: TGCGCCAGCAGCTTGGGAGGGAGCTATGAGACCCAGTACTTC.

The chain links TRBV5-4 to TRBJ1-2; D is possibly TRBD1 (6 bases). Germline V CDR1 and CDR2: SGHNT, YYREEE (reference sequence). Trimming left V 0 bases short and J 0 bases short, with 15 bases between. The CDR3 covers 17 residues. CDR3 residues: CASSLAPQGRTNYGYTF. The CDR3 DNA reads TGTGCCAGCAGCTTGGCCCCTCAGGGGAGAACTAACTATGGCTACACCTTC.